Listed below are T cell receptor beta chains from one sample, sequenced in a study of blood T cell repertoires in COVID-19. Sequencing was performed with immunoSEQ multiplex PCR; in TCRdb, only in-frame clones are kept and a portion is missing. The sample has 70,000 to 90,000 clones, about 74% seen once. Sequencing was done on a sample of peripheral blood. Receptors originate from a human donor with acute or convalescent COVID-19. The donor label of this sample is uncertain. CDR3s include the opening cysteine and the closing phenylalanine or tryptophan. Fields, in order: D gene, J gene, CDR3 length, clone size, V gene, CDR3 DNA, CDR3 protein. D genes are given only for firm matches. The size of a clone is reported for some rows only, either as once, few or many, or as a class for expanded clones.

d_call: NA; j_call: TRBJ2-2; cdr3_length: 13; clone_size: NA; v_call: TRBV6-5; cdr3_nt: TGTGCCAGCAGTTACGGAGGCACCGGGGAGCTGTTTTTT; cdr3_aa: CASSYGGTGELFF
d_call: NA; j_call: TRBJ1-3; cdr3_length: 13; clone_size: NA; v_call: TRBV12-3/TRBV12-4; cdr3_nt: TGTGCCAGCAGTCGAGGGTGGGGAAACACCATATATTTT; cdr3_aa: CASSRGWGNTIYF
d_call: NA; j_call: TRBJ1-1; cdr3_length: 14; clone_size: NA; v_call: TRBV24-1; cdr3_nt: TGTGCCACCAGTCTGGACAAAGGGAACACTGAAGCTTTCTTT; cdr3_aa: CATSLDKGNTEAFF
d_call: NA; j_call: TRBJ1-6; cdr3_length: 15; clone_size: NA; v_call: TRBV30; cdr3_nt: TGTGCCTGGAGCACCGGGGGGTCTGGTAATTCACCCCTCCACTTT; cdr3_aa: CAWSTGGSGNSPLHF
d_call: TRBD2; j_call: TRBJ2-5; cdr3_length: 16; clone_size: few; v_call: TRBV4-1; cdr3_nt: TGCGCCAGCAGCCCGGGTCAGCGGGGGGCCCAAGAGACCCAGTACTTC; cdr3_aa: CASSPGQRGAQETQYF
d_call: NA; j_call: TRBJ2-5; cdr3_length: 15; clone_size: NA; v_call: TRBV7-9; cdr3_nt: TGTGCCAGCAGCCAAAGGGACTTTTATCAAGAGACCCAGTACTTC; cdr3_aa: CASSQRDFYQETQYF
d_call: NA; j_call: TRBJ2-4; cdr3_length: 14; clone_size: NA; v_call: TRBV24-1; cdr3_nt: TGTGCCACCAGTAGTACAGGGGCCAAAAACATTCAGTACTTC; cdr3_aa: CATSSTGAKNIQYF
d_call: NA; j_call: TRBJ2-3; cdr3_length: 13; clone_size: NA; v_call: TRBV11-2; cdr3_nt: TGTGCCAGCAGCTTACTCAGAGGGGATACGCAGTATTTT; cdr3_aa: CASSLLRGDTQYF
d_call: TRBD2; j_call: TRBJ2-3; cdr3_length: 16; clone_size: once; v_call: TRBV19; cdr3_nt: TGTGCCAGTAATGCGGACTTAGCGGGAGGAGGGGATACGCAGTATTTT; cdr3_aa: CASNADLAGGGDTQYF
d_call: NA; j_call: TRBJ1-4; cdr3_length: 17; clone_size: many; v_call: TRBV7-9; cdr3_nt: TGTGCCAGCAGCTTAACCGGCGGAACCGCAACTAATGAAAAACTGTTTTTT; cdr3_aa: CASSLTGGTATNEKLFF
d_call: NA; j_call: TRBJ2-3; cdr3_length: 16; clone_size: once; v_call: TRBV5-1; cdr3_nt: TGCGCCAGCAGCTCCTACAGGACATCTAGCACAGATACGCAGTATTTT; cdr3_aa: CASSSYRTSSTDTQYF
d_call: NA; j_call: TRBJ1-2; cdr3_length: 14; clone_size: NA; v_call: TRBV30; cdr3_nt: TGTGCCTGGAGTCAGCCAGGCGAGAACTATGGCTACACCTTC; cdr3_aa: CAWSQPGENYGYTF
d_call: TRBD1; j_call: TRBJ2-7; cdr3_length: 15; clone_size: few; v_call: TRBV4-3; cdr3_nt: TGCGCCAGCAGCCAAGTCAGGGGGAGTTCCTACGAGCAGTACTTC; cdr3_aa: CASSQVRGSSYEQYF
d_call: NA; j_call: TRBJ2-1; cdr3_length: 14; clone_size: few; v_call: TRBV7-2; cdr3_nt: TGTGCCAGCAGCTTGAGAGGGTTCGACAATGAGCAGTTCTTC; cdr3_aa: CASSLRGFDNEQFF
d_call: NA; j_call: TRBJ1-5; cdr3_length: 15; clone_size: NA; v_call: TRBV4-1; cdr3_nt: TGCGCCAGCAGCCTCAGGTTTACGGGCAATCAGCCCCAGCATTTT; cdr3_aa: CASSLRFTGNQPQHF
d_call: NA; j_call: TRBJ2-1; cdr3_length: 14; clone_size: few; v_call: TRBV7-9; cdr3_nt: TGTGCCGTGGACAGTCGGCCGGGGCGAAATGAGCAGTTCTTC; cdr3_aa: CAVDSRPGRNEQFF
d_call: TRBD2; j_call: TRBJ2-1; cdr3_length: 14; clone_size: few; v_call: TRBV5-1; cdr3_nt: TGCGCCAGCAGCTCAGGGACTAGCAGGAATGAGCAGTTCTTC; cdr3_aa: CASSSGTSRNEQFF
d_call: TRBD1; j_call: TRBJ2-1; cdr3_length: 14; clone_size: NA; v_call: TRBV29-1; cdr3_nt: TGCAGCGTCCTGACAGGGGGGTCCTACAATGAGCAGTTCTTC; cdr3_aa: CSVLTGGSYNEQFF
d_call: NA; j_call: TRBJ1-2; cdr3_length: 13; clone_size: NA; v_call: TRBV2; cdr3_nt: TGTGCCACCGGACGGGGGACTAACTATGGCTACACCTTC; cdr3_aa: CATGRGTNYGYTF
d_call: TRBD2; j_call: TRBJ2-5; cdr3_length: 15; clone_size: NA; v_call: TRBV5-1; cdr3_nt: TGCGCCAGCAGCGCGGGACTAGCGGATAAAGAGACCCAGTACTTC; cdr3_aa: CASSAGLADKETQYF
d_call: NA; j_call: TRBJ2-3; cdr3_length: 14; clone_size: NA; v_call: TRBV5-1; cdr3_nt: TGCGCCAGCAGCTTGACCGATAGGAGAGATACGCAGTATTTT; cdr3_aa: CASSLTDRRDTQYF
d_call: TRBD1; j_call: TRBJ1-5; cdr3_length: 14; clone_size: once; v_call: TRBV29-1; cdr3_nt: TGCAGCGTGCGGACAGGGGATAGCAATCAGCCCCAGCATTTT; cdr3_aa: CSVRTGDSNQPQHF
d_call: TRBD1; j_call: TRBJ1-2; cdr3_length: 15; clone_size: NA; v_call: TRBV7-3; cdr3_nt: TGTGCCAGCAGCTTAAGGACAGGGGGAAACTATGGCTACACCTTC; cdr3_aa: CASSLRTGGNYGYTF
d_call: NA; j_call: TRBJ1-2; cdr3_length: 16; clone_size: NA; v_call: TRBV6-2/TRBV6-3; cdr3_nt: TGTGCCAGCAGTGACCCAACAGGAGCAGCTAACTATGGCTACACCTTC; cdr3_aa: CASSDPTGAANYGYTF
d_call: TRBD2; j_call: TRBJ2-5; cdr3_length: 15; clone_size: once; v_call: TRBV9; cdr3_nt: TGTGCCAGCAGCCCAGGGACTAGCCAGAAAGAGACCCAGTACTTC; cdr3_aa: CASSPGTSQKETQYF
d_call: NA; j_call: TRBJ1-2; cdr3_length: 13; clone_size: NA; v_call: TRBV5-1; cdr3_nt: TGCGCCAGCAGCTTGGCTGGGGCGAAGGGCTACACCTTC; cdr3_aa: CASSLAGAKGYTF